The clone carrying this T cell receptor beta chain was seen more than once but under ten times. This sample was taken from a study of T-cell reconstitution after alpha-beta-depleted transplantation in children. Germline V gene data show CDR1 as SGHTA and CDR2 as FQGNSA. CDR3 size: 14 residues. V shed 5 bases and J shed 2 bases, with 13 bases lying between them. Unique molecular identifiers tagged the TCRbeta library. One entry per CDR3 protein results from TCRdb running MiXCR on the PCR reads. The top ten clones hold approximately 5.4% of a sample with some 530,000 distinct CDR3 sequences, 9.5% to 15% of them seen once.

This sequence was found in a human donor who donated a stem cell graft to a child with combined immunodeficiency. Here the sequenced sample was PBMCs from the stem cell graft donor, taken from the stem cell graft. The chain uses TRBV7-2 and TRBJ2-7, with a weak D call TRBD1 (6 bases). CDR3 nucleotide sequence: TGTGCCAGCAGCCCCGGGACACTAACCTACGAGCAGTACTTC. Protein: CASSPGTLTYEQYF.